One sample yielded the 28 T cell receptor beta chains listed below, sequenced in a study of T cells in Graves' hyperthyroidism and ophthalmopathy. TCR beta CDR3 sequences were amplified from RNA transcripts. Using the HTBI primer set, a first-round RT-PCR was run on the TCR CDR3. TCRdb processed the multiplex PCR reads anew with MiXCR; each CDR3 protein has one entry. The table lists a few hundred thousand distinct CDR3 sequences, 46% of them singletons, with about 8.3% in the top ten. Input material: peripheral blood or thyroid tissue (not recorded which). All receptors derive from a woman under 30 with Graves' hyperthyroidism.

CDR3 bases: TGTGCCATCAGTGAGTCCCAGCATTTT. Encoded protein: CAISESQHF. The V gene is TRBV10-3, the J gene TRBJ1-5; D call uncertain. There are 9 residues in the CDR3. The V gene's germline CDR1 is ENHRY and CDR2 SYGVKD. Trimming removed 0 bases at V and 12 bases at J, with 0 bases between.

The CDR3 sequence is CASNRLADNEQFF. CDR3 DNA sequence: TGTGCCAGCAATCGACTAGCGGACAATGAGCAGTTCTTC. The chain carries TRBV12-3 or TRBV12-4 and TRBJ2-1; 9 bases line up with TRBD2. The CDR3 is 13 residues long. Losses at the gene ends were 7 bases for V and 5 bases for J; bases not matched to a gene: 3.

This chain joins TRBV20-1 and TRBJ2-7; unclear D gene. The CDR3 totals 13 residues. Germline CDR1 is DFQATT and CDR2 is SNEGSKA (reference sequence). V was clipped by 6 bases and J by 4 bases, with 16 bases between them. In DNA, the CDR3 is TGCAGTGCCAGCGCGGAAGGGATGTACGAGCAGTACTTC. Protein product: CSASAEGMYEQYF.

V usage is TRBV7-3 and J usage is TRBJ2-5; 10 positions match TRBD2. This CDR3 is built from 14 residues. Germline V gives CDR1 SGHTA, CDR2 FQGTGA. V shed 5 bases, J shed 11 bases, and the junction held 11 bases outside the gene matches. The CDR3 is CASSPRTSGDTQYF. The DNA of the CDR3 is TGTGCCAGCAGCCCCAGGACTAGCGGAGATACGCAGTACTTC.

This clonotype was counted many times. The chain links TRBV6-5 to TRBJ1-2, with 7 positions matching TRBD1. V was clipped by 0 bases and J by 12 bases; unmatched bases: 10. Germline values: CDR1 MNHEY, CDR2 SVGAGI. The CDR3 is 14 amino acids. CDR3 protein: CASSYSRSTGVNTF. CDR3 nucleotides: TGTGCCAGCAGTTACTCTCGGTCTACAGGGGTGAACACCTTC.

V usage is TRBV5-1 and J usage is TRBJ2-5; 9 nucleotides align to TRBD2. V dropped 5 bases and J dropped 7; count of bases not matched to a gene: 6. The CDR3 is 13 residues long. Per germline, CDR1 SGHRS and CDR2 YFSETQ. CDR3 loop: CASRASGVPTQYF. CDR3 bases: TGCGCCAGCAGGGCTAGCGGGGTTCCGACCCAGTACTTC.

In this sample, this clonotype turned up many times. The chain recombines TRBV24-1 with TRBJ2-2; D remains ambiguous. V was trimmed by 0 bases and J by 6 bases, leaving 4 bases between them. This CDR3 contains 13 residues. Germline CDR1 reads KGHDR; CDR2 reads SFDVKD. CDR3 DNA: TGTGCCACCAGTGATTTGGGCTCCGGGGAGCTGTTTTTT. Protein sequence: CATSDLGSGELFF.

This chain joins TRBV11-1 and TRBJ2-3, with 8 bases matching TRBD2. V gave up 5 bases and J gave up 0 bases; unmatched junction bases: 10. The length of the CDR3 is 17 residues. Germline V lookup: CDR1 SGHAT, CDR2 FQDESV (reference sequence). The CDR3 is CASSTSGRIISTDTQYF. The CDR3 DNA is TGTGCCAGCAGCACAAGCGGGAGAATAATAAGCACAGATACGCAGTATTTT.

This clonotype was counted at least ten times. The gene calls are TRBV24-1 and TRBJ2-5; 10 nucleotides line up with TRBD1. The CDR3 extends over 16 amino acids. Germline V gene sequence: CDR1 KGHDR, CDR2 SFDVKD. V shed 3 bases, J shed 3 bases, and the junction held 6 bases outside the gene matches. The CDR3 reads CATSDTTTGGEETQYF. The CDR3 DNA follows: TGTGCCACCAGTGATACGACGACAGGGGGCGAAGAGACCCAGTACTTC.

V usage is TRBV29-1 and J usage is TRBJ1-5; no definite D call. The length of the CDR3 is 13 residues. V lost 7 bases, J lost 11 bases, and 21 bases lay in between. CDR1 SQVTM and CDR2 ANQGSEA come from the germline V gene. This CDR3 is CSAFNADQETQHF. CDR3 nucleotide sequence: TGCAGCGCTTTCAACGCCGACCAAGAGACCCAGCATTTT.

This clonotype has ten or more counts. The chain carries TRBV11-2 and TRBJ2-5; D not resolved. CDR3 length: 15 residues. Trimming took 3 bases from V and 4 from J, leaving 15 bases between them. The germline V gene encodes CDR1 SGHAT and CDR2 FQNNGV. The CDR3 loop is CASSFLRMNRETQYF. CDR3 bases: TGTGCCAGCAGCTTTCTCAGGATGAATCGAGAGACCCAGTACTTC.

This clonotype has ten or more counts. This rearrangement joins TRBV18 to TRBJ1-1; tentative D call: TRBD1 (5 bases). Germline V CDR1 and CDR2: KGHSH, LQKENI. V lost 1 base and J lost 1, with 7 bases in between. The CDR3 consists of 14 residues. CDR3 in DNA: TGTGCCAGCTCACCACGGAGGGGGAACACTGAAGCTTTCTTT. Amino acids: CASSPRRGNTEAFF.

Ten or more counts support this clonotype. The chain carries TRBV5-1 and TRBJ1-1; 7 nucleotides agree with TRBD1. The germline V gene encodes CDR1 SGHRS and CDR2 YFSETQ. J gave up 6 bases and V 0 bases, and 11 bases lay outside the gene matches. This CDR3 contains 16 residues. The CDR3 spells CASSLGTGEELSEAFF. The CDR3, as DNA: TGCGCCAGCAGCTTGGGTACAGGGGAAGAGTTGTCTGAAGCTTTCTTT. The complete variable domain, with remaining parts taken from reference TRBV5-1 and TRBJ1-1, reads KAGVTQTPRYLIKTRGQQVTLSCSPISGHRSVSWYQQTPGQGLQFLFEYFSETQRNKGNFPGRFSGRQFSNSRSEMNVSTLELGDSALYLCASSLGTGEELSEAFFGQGTRLTVV.

This clonotype was observed at least ten times. V gene TRBV5-1 combines with J gene TRBJ1-6; the D is unclear. Deletions cut 2 bases from V and 6 bases from J, with 9 bases between. CDR1 is SGHRS and CDR2 is YFSETQ in the germline V gene. The CDR3 length is 14 residues. The CDR3: CASSLQGSNSPLHF. CDR3 sequence (DNA): TGCGCCAGCAGCTTACAAGGGTCTAATTCACCCCTCCACTTT.

This clonotype was detected many times. The J gene is TRBJ1-2, the V gene TRBV6-1; D gene uncertain. This CDR3 is built from 12 residues. V was cut by 3 bases and J by 5 bases, with 7 bases left in between. The germline V gene encodes CDR1 MNHNS and CDR2 SASEGT. The CDR3 DNA reads as TGTGCCAGCAGTGAGGTCCCATATGGCTACACCTTC. The encoded protein is CASSEVPYGYTF.

Comment on this clonotype: Sequence at one end of the junction differs from germline and may be a read error. The rearrangement joins TRBV4-3 to TRBJ2-2, with 8 bases aligning to TRBD2. CDR1 LGHNA and CDR2 YSLEER come from the germline V gene. CDR3 length equals 17 residues. In nucleotides, the CDR3 is TGCACCAGCAGCCATTTGACTAGCGCCTCGAACACCGGGGAGCTGTTTTTT. Amino acid sequence: CTSSHLTSASNTGELFF.

The chain couples TRBV11-2 to TRBJ1-1; perhaps TRBD1 as D (5 bases). Trimming removed 0 bases at V and 11 bases at J, with 7 bases between. CDR1 SGHAT and CDR2 FQNNGV come from the germline V gene. The CDR3 contains 11 residues. The CDR3 nucleotides read TGTGCCAGCAGCTTAGAGACAGCTGCTTTCTTT. This encodes CASSLETAAFF.

The table lists this clonotype with a count of one. The chain is built from TRBV20-1 and TRBJ2-7, with 10 bases lining up with TRBD2. The germline CDR1 and CDR2 sequences are DFQATT and SNEGSKA (reference sequence). V lost 7 bases and J lost 3; bases outside the gene matches: 3. This CDR3 is built from 12 residues. DNA for the CDR3: TGCAGTGAGACTAGCGGGTACTACGAGCAGTACTTC. As protein: CSETSGYYEQYF.

J is TRBJ2-5 and V is TRBV5-1; 12 bases are a match to TRBD2. Germline values: CDR1 SGHRS, CDR2 YFSETQ. J lost 4 bases, V lost 4 bases, and 11 bases had no gene match. There are 17 residues in the CDR3. CDR3: CASSIGEASGRGETQYF. The CDR3, as DNA: TGCGCCAGCAGCATCGGGGAGGCTAGCGGGAGGGGAGAGACCCAGTACTTC.

This clonotype was detected only a few times. The gene calls are TRBV9 and TRBJ1-5; no clear D gene. The germline gives CDR1 SGDLS, CDR2 YYNGEE. The CDR3 has 14 amino acids. V shed 4 bases and J shed 5 bases, with 13 bases lying between them. The CDR3 bases are TGTGCCAGCAGCCCACACCCTATGGATCAGCCCCAGCATTTT. Its protein is CASSPHPMDQPQHF.

The chain combines TRBV7-2 with TRBJ2-7; tentative D call: TRBD2 (6 bases). The ends were cut back, 3 bases at V and 4 bases at J, with 16 bases in the middle. Looked up from germline, CDR1 is SGHTA and CDR2 is FQGNSA. CDR3 size: 15 residues. For the CDR3, the DNA is TGTGCCAGCAGCTTGGTGCCGGGGGATGAGTACGAGCAGTACTTC. It codes for CASSLVPGDEYEQYF.

As concerns this clonotype: In this CDR3 the conserved last residue, phenylalanine or tryptophan, is missing, so a read error is likely. The DNA is left out, because the CDR3 cannot be placed on it with certainty; the CDR3 is given as TCRdb lists it. The chain has TRBV20-1 and TRBJ2-7; the D call TRBD2 from the table was never checked on the DNA. With termini counted, the CDR3 has 14 amino acids. CDR1 DFQATT and CDR2 SNEGSKA come from the germline V gene (reference sequence). The CDR3 loop reads CSAREREVGPTSST.

V is TRBV19 and J is TRBJ1-2; a possible D gene is TRBD1 (5 bases). Trimming cost V 4 bases and J 0 bases, with 12 bases left between them. The CDR3 runs to 15 residues. Germline V gene sequence: CDR1 LNHDA, CDR2 SQIVND (reference sequence). The CDR3 coding sequence is TGTGCCAGTAGTACCCCAGGGTGGGCTAACTATGGCTACACCTTC. This codes for CASSTPGWANYGYTF.

The chain has TRBV2 and TRBJ1-4, with TRBD1 as a possible D gene (5 bases). This CDR3 comprises 12 residues. V lost 7 bases to trimming and J lost 8 bases, with 11 bases between them. Germline lookup yields CDR1 SNHLY and CDR2 FYNNEI. The chain's CDR3 is CASTGGKEKLFF. The DNA of the CDR3 is TGTGCCAGCACCGGGGGTAAGGAAAAACTGTTTTTT.

As regards this clonotype: Sequence at one end of the junction differs from germline and may be a read error. The chain uses TRBV20-1 and TRBJ2-6; the match to TRBD2 covers 10 bases. This CDR3 has 16 residues. Germline-derived CDR1 and CDR2 are DFQATT and SNEGSKA (reference sequence). The CDR3 loop is CSARDDGSGRAYVLTF. In DNA form, the CDR3 reads TGCAGTGCTAGAGATGACGGAAGCGGGAGGGCCTACGTCCTGACTTTC.

Remarks on this clonotype: A much larger clone sits a single nucleotide away, making a read error possible. The V call is TRBV5-1, the J call TRBJ2-7; 11 bases agree with TRBD2. Trimming removed 0 bases from V and 9 bases from J; junction bases left unmatched: 8. CDR1 SGHRS and CDR2 YFSETQ come from the germline V gene. The CDR3 has 15 residues. The CDR3 sequence: CASSLVAGGLDGQYF. The CDR3 region has the DNA TGCGCCAGCAGCTTGGTAGCGGGAGGGTTAGACGGGCAGTACTTC.

CDR3: CSARRGSEAYEQYF. CDR3 nucleotide sequence: TGCAGTGCTAGACGGGGATCAGAGGCCTACGAGCAGTACTTC. The chain is built from TRBV20-1 and TRBJ2-7, with D possibly matching TRBD2 (5 bases). Trimming stripped 2 bases from V and 2 bases from J, with 13 bases between. Germline V gene data show CDR1 as DFQATT and CDR2 as SNEGSKA (reference sequence). The CDR3 is made up of 14 amino acids.

The rearrangement uses TRBV7-6 and TRBJ2-7; D possibly corresponds to TRBD1 (6 bases). V gave up 5 bases and J gave up 7 bases, with 15 bases separating them. CDR1 is SGHVS and CDR2 is FNYEAQ in the germline V gene. The length of the CDR3 is 13 residues. Written as DNA, the CDR3 is TGTGCCAGCAGCCGCGCGAGGGGGTATGAGCAGTACTTC. Protein product: CASSRARGYEQYF.